The rows below give T cell receptor beta chains drawn from one sample of a study of shared clonotypes between healthy human individuals. Assay used: immunoSEQ multiplex PCR; TCRdb lists only in-frame clones, some missing. This sample has about 750,000 clones, with 90% to 95% found just once. The sample consisted of naive CD8+ T cells sorted from blood. These TCRs come from a man younger than 45 in good health. Each CDR3 is given with its conserved first and last residue. The D gene is left open where the match is weak. Size values are once, few and many counts, or a class for expanded clones, and some rows have none.

j_call: TRBJ2-6; clone_size: .; d_call: .; v_call: TRBV9; cdr3_nt: TGTGCCAGCAGAGACAGGAGACACGCAGGGCTCTTGGGGGCCAACGTCCTGACTTTC; cdr3_aa: CASRDRRHAGLLGANVLTF
j_call: TRBJ1-2; clone_size: .; d_call: .; v_call: TRBV2; cdr3_nt: TGTGCCAGCCGAAGGACATATGGCTACACCTTC; cdr3_aa: CASRRTYGYTF
j_call: TRBJ2-1; clone_size: .; d_call: .; v_call: TRBV7-8; cdr3_nt: TGTGCCAGCAGCTCAAGCCTTCGGCGAGGCAATGAGCAGTTCTTC; cdr3_aa: CASSSSLRRGNEQFF
j_call: TRBJ2-2; clone_size: few; d_call: .; v_call: TRBV5-1; cdr3_nt: TGCGCCAGCAGCTTGGAAGGGGGCACCGGGGAGCTGTTTTTT; cdr3_aa: CASSLEGGTGELFF
j_call: TRBJ2-1; clone_size: .; d_call: .; v_call: TRBV27; cdr3_nt: TGTGCCAGCAGATTCGGAGGGCCTATTTTTGAGCAGTTCTTC; cdr3_aa: CASRFGGPIFEQFF
j_call: TRBJ1-5; clone_size: .; d_call: .; v_call: TRBV10-3; cdr3_nt: TGTGCCATCAGTGATGGGGGGCTAGAACAGCCCCAGCATTTT; cdr3_aa: CAISDGGLEQPQHF
j_call: TRBJ1-1; clone_size: .; d_call: .; v_call: TRBV18; cdr3_nt: TGTGCCAGCTCACCATGGCAGGGCCAGAACACTGAAGCTTTCTTT; cdr3_aa: CASSPWQGQNTEAFF
j_call: TRBJ2-5; clone_size: .; d_call: .; v_call: TRBV27; cdr3_nt: TGTGCCAGCAGACATGCGGGACTCCAAGAGACCCAGTACTTC; cdr3_aa: CASRHAGLQETQYF
j_call: TRBJ2-7; clone_size: .; d_call: .; v_call: TRBV27; cdr3_nt: TGTGCCAGCAGTTTTAGGTTGGGCGAGCAGTACTTC; cdr3_aa: CASSFRLGEQYF
j_call: TRBJ2-1; clone_size: .; d_call: TRBD2; v_call: TRBV11-2; cdr3_nt: TGTGCCAGCAGCCTAGATGGACTAGCGGTATCCTACAATGAGCAGTTCTTC; cdr3_aa: CASSLDGLAVSYNEQFF
j_call: TRBJ1-1; clone_size: .; d_call: .; v_call: TRBV4-3; cdr3_nt: TGCGCCAGCAGCCCCACGCGAGGCACTGAAGCTTTCTTT; cdr3_aa: CASSPTRGTEAFF
j_call: TRBJ2-7; clone_size: .; d_call: .; v_call: TRBV27; cdr3_nt: TGTGCCACGAGTTACTCCTACGAGCAGTACTTC; cdr3_aa: CATSYSYEQYF
j_call: TRBJ2-3; clone_size: .; d_call: TRBD2; v_call: TRBV27; cdr3_nt: TGTGCCAGCAGTTTCCTATTAGCGGGAGGTGCCGATACGCAGTATTTT; cdr3_aa: CASSFLLAGGADTQYF
j_call: TRBJ2-7; clone_size: .; d_call: TRBD1; v_call: TRBV7-9; cdr3_nt: TGTGCCAGCAGCACAACAGGGGTCGAGCAGTACTTC; cdr3_aa: CASSTTGVEQYF
j_call: TRBJ1-5; clone_size: once; d_call: TRBD1; v_call: TRBV5-6; cdr3_nt: TGTGCCAGCAGCTTGGGGACAGGGGTGGGGCAGCCCCAGCATTTT; cdr3_aa: CASSLGTGVGQPQHF
j_call: TRBJ2-1; clone_size: .; d_call: .; v_call: TRBV28; cdr3_nt: TGTGCCAGCAGGCTGACTAGGGCCCTTGGGAATGAGCAGTTCTTC; cdr3_aa: CASRLTRALGNEQFF
j_call: TRBJ2-3; clone_size: .; d_call: TRBD2; v_call: TRBV7-2; cdr3_nt: TGTGCCAGCAGCCCCACTAGCGGGACATGGACAGATACGCAGTATTTT; cdr3_aa: CASSPTSGTWTDTQYF
j_call: TRBJ1-2; clone_size: .; d_call: .; v_call: TRBV7-9; cdr3_nt: TGTGCCAGCAGCCGACAGCATGGCTACACCTTC; cdr3_aa: CASSRQHGYTF
j_call: TRBJ1-1; clone_size: once; d_call: .; v_call: TRBV9; cdr3_nt: TGTGCCAGCAGCCCTCAACCAGCTTTCTTT; cdr3_aa: CASSPQPAFF
j_call: TRBJ2-3; clone_size: once; d_call: .; v_call: TRBV25-1; cdr3_nt: TGTGCCAGCAGTGAAAGTAGCGGAAAAGACACAGATACGCAGTATTTT; cdr3_aa: CASSESSGKDTDTQYF
j_call: TRBJ2-7; clone_size: .; d_call: TRBD1; v_call: TRBV7-9; cdr3_nt: TGTGCCAGCAGCTCCAGACAGGGGGCATACGAGCAGTACTTC; cdr3_aa: CASSSRQGAYEQYF
j_call: TRBJ1-4; clone_size: .; d_call: TRBD1; v_call: TRBV6-6; cdr3_nt: TGTGCCAGCAGGGGGGACAGGGGGTATAAAGATGAAAAACTGTTTTTT; cdr3_aa: CASRGDRGYKDEKLFF
j_call: TRBJ1-1; clone_size: .; d_call: .; v_call: TRBV2; cdr3_nt: TGTGCCAGCAGTGAATTCCCGGCAGGCCTCTACAAAACTGAAGCTTTCTTT; cdr3_aa: CASSEFPAGLYKTEAFF
j_call: TRBJ2-5; clone_size: once; d_call: .; v_call: TRBV15; cdr3_nt: TGTGCCACCAGCAGAGATAGGAATAGCGGGACCCAGTACTTC; cdr3_aa: CATSRDRNSGTQYF
j_call: TRBJ1-2; clone_size: .; d_call: .; v_call: TRBV14; cdr3_nt: TGTGCCAGCAGCCCCCGTGGTTTCCTTGGGGATGGCTACACCTTC; cdr3_aa: CASSPRGFLGDGYTF
j_call: TRBJ1-2; clone_size: .; d_call: .; v_call: TRBV7-9; cdr3_nt: TGTGCCAGCAGCTTTGTGGGAAGCGGACCAGCTAACTATGGCTACACCTTC; cdr3_aa: CASSFVGSGPANYGYTF
j_call: TRBJ2-3; clone_size: .; d_call: .; v_call: TRBV13; cdr3_nt: TGTGCCAGCAGCTTAGTGGTTGTGGGCGGGACGGCGGCAGATACGCAGTATTTT; cdr3_aa: CASSLVVVGGTAADTQYF
j_call: TRBJ2-7; clone_size: .; d_call: TRBD1; v_call: TRBV7-2; cdr3_nt: TGTGCCAGCAGCTTAGGGTGGAGCGGACAGGGGAACGACGAGCAGTACTTC; cdr3_aa: CASSLGWSGQGNDEQYF
j_call: TRBJ2-5; clone_size: .; d_call: .; v_call: TRBV29-1; cdr3_nt: TGCAGCGTTGGACGCGTCGGGAGATCAGAGACCCAGTACTTC; cdr3_aa: CSVGRVGRSETQYF
j_call: TRBJ2-1; clone_size: .; d_call: TRBD2; v_call: TRBV5-6; cdr3_nt: TGTGCCAGCAGCTTGGGCGCGGGAGGGGGGAATGAGCAGTTCTTC; cdr3_aa: CASSLGAGGGNEQFF
j_call: TRBJ2-3; clone_size: .; d_call: .; v_call: TRBV7-9; cdr3_nt: TGTGCCAGCAGCCAGGGTACAGATACGCAGTATTTT; cdr3_aa: CASSQGTDTQYF
j_call: TRBJ2-7; clone_size: .; d_call: TRBD1; v_call: TRBV27; cdr3_nt: TGTGCCAGCAGTCCCCCACAAGCGAATCCGGGACAGAGAGAGCAGTACTTC; cdr3_aa: CASSPPQANPGQREQYF
j_call: TRBJ2-7; clone_size: few; d_call: .; v_call: TRBV27; cdr3_nt: TGTGCCAGCAGTTTATCAGCCGGGGGTATGTCCTACGAGCAGTACTTC; cdr3_aa: CASSLSAGGMSYEQYF
j_call: TRBJ2-1; clone_size: many; d_call: .; v_call: TRBV7-6; cdr3_nt: TGTGCCAGCAGCTTGTCTATAGCGGACTACAATGAGCAGTTCTTC; cdr3_aa: CASSLSIADYNEQFF
j_call: TRBJ2-2; clone_size: .; d_call: .; v_call: TRBV11-2; cdr3_nt: TGTGCCAGCAGCTTAGTTATGGTCTCCGGGGAGCTGTTTTTT; cdr3_aa: CASSLVMVSGELFF
j_call: TRBJ1-5; clone_size: .; d_call: .; v_call: TRBV19; cdr3_nt: TGTGCCAGTAGTGCTCTTTATTGGGGGGCCCATAGCAATCAGCCCCAGCATTTT; cdr3_aa: CASSALYWGAHSNQPQHF
j_call: TRBJ2-1; clone_size: .; d_call: .; v_call: TRBV11-2; cdr3_nt: TGTGCCAGCAGCACGTACAGGGGGGGCTATGAGCAGTTCTTC; cdr3_aa: CASSTYRGGYEQFF
j_call: TRBJ2-1; clone_size: .; d_call: TRBD1; v_call: TRBV7-9; cdr3_nt: TGTGCCAGCCTTCACAGGGGTGGCGATGAGCAGTTCTTC; cdr3_aa: CASLHRGGDEQFF
j_call: TRBJ2-7; clone_size: .; d_call: .; v_call: TRBV5-4; cdr3_nt: TGTGCCAGCAGCGGGCCCCTACCAGAGAGGGGGCAGTACTTC; cdr3_aa: CASSGPLPERGQYF
j_call: TRBJ1-3; clone_size: .; d_call: .; v_call: TRBV9; cdr3_nt: TGTGCCAGCAGCGGTCTCGGGATACAGGCGAGCTCTGGAAACACCATATATTTT; cdr3_aa: CASSGLGIQASSGNTIYF
j_call: TRBJ2-1; clone_size: .; d_call: .; v_call: TRBV7-8; cdr3_nt: TGTGCCAGCAGCCCCACTAGTTACAATGAGCAGTTCTTC; cdr3_aa: CASSPTSYNEQFF
j_call: TRBJ1-3; clone_size: .; d_call: .; v_call: TRBV11-1; cdr3_nt: TGTGCCAGCAGCTTACCTGGACACCGCGGCTCTGGAAACACCATATATTTT; cdr3_aa: CASSLPGHRGSGNTIYF
j_call: TRBJ1-3; clone_size: .; d_call: .; v_call: TRBV7-9; cdr3_nt: TGTGCCAGCGGCGCGCGATCGTTGGGAAACACCATATATTTT; cdr3_aa: CASGARSLGNTIYF
j_call: TRBJ1-1; clone_size: .; d_call: .; v_call: TRBV10-3; cdr3_nt: TGTGCCATCAGTGACCCGGACAGGAACACTGAAGCTTTCTTT; cdr3_aa: CAISDPDRNTEAFF
j_call: TRBJ2-7; clone_size: .; d_call: .; v_call: TRBV5-5; cdr3_nt: TGTGCCAGCAGCTTGTTGAACCCCTACGAGCAGTACTTC; cdr3_aa: CASSLLNPYEQYF
j_call: TRBJ2-2; clone_size: .; d_call: .; v_call: TRBV5-1; cdr3_nt: TGCGCCAGTAGGGGGGAGAACACCGGGGAGCTGTTTTTT; cdr3_aa: CASRGENTGELFF